These 17 T cell receptor beta chains share one sample of origin, sequenced in a study of T-cell memory formation after mild COVID-19. MiXCR, run by TCRdb on the 5' RACE reads, gives a single entry per CDR3 protein. In the table there are 340,000 or so distinct CDR3 sequences, around 13% of which are singletons. The material sequenced was PBMCs or a T cell subset sorted from them (not recorded which). These receptors were taken from a man aged 18 to 30 who had mild COVID-19 (a few samples of this study predate the infection). Cell type and time point are not known.

The chain couples TRBV6-5 to TRBJ2-6, with 8 bases that match TRBD1. The CDR3 covers 16 residues. CDR1 and CDR2 from the germline V gene are MNHEY and SVGAGI. V shed 6 bases and J 2 bases; nucleotides not matched to a gene: 6. CDR3 in DNA: TGTGCCAGCAGGGAGGACAGGGTACCTGGGGCCAACGTCCTGACTTTC. Translating gives CASREDRVPGANVLTF.

This clonotype was counted between two and nine times. The CDR3: CSAGGPLGADTQYF. In DNA form, the CDR3 reads TGCAGTGCAGGAGGGCCACTCGGGGCAGATACGCAGTATTTT. The V and J genes are TRBV20-1 and TRBJ2-3, with D perhaps TRBD2 (6 bases). The V gene lost 6 bases and the J gene lost 4 bases, with 17 bases spanning the gap. CDR3 length: 14 amino acids. CDR1 and CDR2 (germline): DFQATT, SNEGSKA (reference sequence).

This clonotype came up many times. This sequence joins TRBV20-1 and TRBJ2-3; the D call may be TRBD1 or TRBD2 (6 bases each). CDR1 is DFQATT and CDR2 is SNEGSKA in the germline V gene (reference sequence). The CDR3 is 14 residues long. The V end lost 3 bases, the J end lost 4 bases, and 14 bases lay between the germline ends. The CDR3 DNA is TGCAGTGCTAGCGGGGGCATCAGGGCAGATACGCAGTATTTT. Protein: CSASGGIRADTQYF.

This chain joins TRBV7-2 and TRBJ2-3; D is unresolved. Per the germline V gene, CDR1 is SGHTA and CDR2 is FQGNSA. V lost 7 bases and J 2 bases, leaving 7 bases between the germline ends. The CDR3 spans 12 residues. This chain's CDR3 is CASTAVTDTQYF. The CDR3 nucleotides read TGTGCCAGCACCGCTGTCACAGATACGCAGTATTTT.

V and J are TRBV3-1 and TRBJ2-4; D possibly corresponds to TRBD2 (5 bases). V lost 3 bases, J lost 8 bases, and 17 bases lay in between. The CDR3 spans 15 residues. The germline V gene has CDR1 LGHDT and CDR2 YNNKEL (reference sequence). The CDR3 DNA follows: TGTGCCAGCAGCCACGGATCTAACGTCGGGGACATTCAGTACTTC. Translation: CASSHGSNVGDIQYF.

This clonotype was counted between two and nine times. This chain links TRBV19 with TRBJ1-2; no clear D gene. Between the trimmed V and J ends, which lost 6 bases and 2 bases, there was a span of 16 bases. This CDR3 region has 15 residues. Per the germline V gene, CDR1 is LNHDA and CDR2 is SQIVND (reference sequence). Written as DNA, the CDR3 is TGTGCCAGTAGCTCGTCGTATGCAGGAAACTATGGCTACACCTTC. Protein product: CASSSSYAGNYGYTF.

There are a few counts of this clonotype. The V and J genes are TRBV5-1 and TRBJ1-2, with TRBD1 as a possible D gene (6 bases). This CDR3 has 14 residues. Trimming removed 1 base at V and 2 bases at J, with 9 bases between. Per the germline V gene, CDR1 is SGHRS and CDR2 is YFSETQ. This chain's CDR3 is CASSLRQENYGYTF. Here the CDR3 DNA reads TGCGCCAGCAGCTTGAGACAGGAGAACTATGGCTACACCTTC.

There are a few counts of this clonotype. The chain joins TRBV27 to TRBJ2-2; possibly TRBD1 or TRBD2 for D (5 bases each). Trimming took off 2 bases at V and 3 bases at J, with 7 bases between the two ends. Germline-derived CDR1 and CDR2 are MNHEY and SMNVEV (reference sequence). The CDR3 loop spans 14 amino acids. In DNA form, the CDR3 reads TGTGCCAGCAGTTTAGGGGGAGACACCGGGGAGCTGTTTTTT. It specifies CASSLGGDTGELFF.

This clonotype occurred many times. The chain couples TRBV12-3 or TRBV12-4 to TRBJ2-1; 9 nucleotides agree with TRBD2. CDR3 length equals 17 residues. V was pared by 5 bases and J by 6 bases, with 14 bases of the junction left unmatched. In nucleotides, the CDR3 is TGTGCCAGCAGTCCCTCCTGGGGGGCTAGCGGGGTCAATGAGCAGTTCTTC. Translated, it gives CASSPSWGASGVNEQFF.

The table lists this clonotype with a few counts. V and J are TRBV7-9 and TRBJ1-1; no firm D call. Germline V gene data show CDR1 as SEHNR and CDR2 as FQNEAQ (reference sequence). V lost 7 bases and J 1 base, leaving 10 bases between the germline ends. The CDR3 runs to 13 residues. CDR3 nucleotides: TGTGCCAGCAAGGCAAACTCGAACACTGAAGCTTTCTTT. Translation gives CASKANSNTEAFF. Full variable domain (missing parts from reference TRBV7-9 and TRBJ1-1): DTGVSQNPRHKITKRGQNVTFRCDPISEHNRLYWYRQTLGQGPEFLTYFQNEAQLEKSRLLSDRFSAERPKGSFSTLEIQRTEQGDSAMYLCASKANSNTEAFFGQGTRLTVV.

A few counts support this clonotype. This chain uses TRBV5-1 with TRBJ1-2; the D is unclear. The CDR3 extends over 14 amino acids. V lost 4 bases and J 3 bases, leaving 13 bases between the germline ends. Germline V lookup: CDR1 SGHRS, CDR2 YFSETQ. CDR3 amino acids: CASSAGPLDYGYTF. The CDR3 DNA reads TGCGCCAGCAGCGCCGGGCCCCTTGACTATGGCTACACCTTC.

This clonotype was detected a few times. This sequence joins TRBV6-5 and TRBJ1-1; no reliable D call. V was cut by 3 bases and J by 10 bases, with 15 bases left in between. The V gene's germline CDR1 is MNHEY and CDR2 SVGAGI. This CDR3 region has 13 residues. CDR3 amino acids: CASSYSGQRGAFF. The CDR3 DNA reads TGTGCCAGCAGTTATTCCGGCCAAAGAGGAGCTTTCTTT.

The chain carries TRBV4-2 and TRBJ2-5; 7 bases are a match to TRBD1. The V and J ends lost 0 bases and 3 bases, in that order; junction bases with no gene match: 4. Germline V gives CDR1 LGHNA, CDR2 YNFKEQ. This CDR3 has 15 amino acids. The CDR3 reads CASSQEVTGEETQYF. CDR3 DNA: TGTGCCAGCAGCCAAGAGGTCACAGGGGAAGAGACCCAGTACTTC.

This chain joins TRBV28 and TRBJ2-3; 9 bases line up with TRBD1. V shed 2 bases and J 6 bases; nucleotides not matched to a gene: 3. Germline V gene lookup returns CDR1 MDHEN and CDR2 SYDVKM. The CDR3 spans 14 residues. CDR3 nucleotides: TGTGCCAGCAGTTTAGTACAGGGGGCTGATACGCAGTATTTT. Its protein is CASSLVQGADTQYF.

The chain employs TRBV6-2 or TRBV6-3 and TRBJ2-7; D is uncertain. Germline values: CDR1 MNHEY, CDR2 SVGEGT. Trimming cost V 5 bases and J 3 bases, with 11 bases left between them. The CDR3 has 13 amino acids. The DNA for the CDR3 is TGTGCCAGCAGTGACCCCCGGGTCTACGAGCAGTACGTC. Translating gives CASSDPRVYEQYV.

Only a few counts were recorded for this clonotype. The chain couples TRBV2 to TRBJ2-1; weak D call: TRBD1 (5 bases). The CDR3 has 14 amino acids. The ends were cut back, 6 bases at V and 4 bases at J, with 13 bases in the middle. In germline, CDR1 is SNHLY, CDR2 FYNNEI. The DNA of the CDR3 is TGTGCCAGCAGCCCCAAGGGGCAGTACAATGAGCAGTTCTTC. This encodes CASSPKGQYNEQFF.

This clonotype was observed a few times. This chain links TRBV7-2 with TRBJ2-7, with 8 bases identical to TRBD2. The CDR3 runs 13 residues. J was trimmed by 4 bases and V by 5 bases; bases with no gene match: 4. Looked up from germline, CDR1 is SGHTA and CDR2 is FQGNSA. CDR3 sequence: CASSAGTSYEQYV. CDR3 nucleotides: TGTGCCAGCAGCGCCGGGACTAGTTACGAGCAGTACGTC.